These T cell receptor beta chains were read from a single sample in a study of metastatic and nonmetastatic thyroid tumors. TCRdb ran MiXCR on the PCR reads. The sample comprises 65,000 or so clones, 4% to 4.5% of which are singletons, and around 22% rests with the top ten. The sample was blood. These receptors were obtained from a female donor with papillary thyroid cancer or a benign thyroid nodule (not recorded which). Some clones in this sample may be carry-over from other donors' samples. CDR3s include the opening cysteine and the closing phenylalanine or tryptophan. D genes are given only for firm matches. A clone size is listed for some rows: how often the clone was seen (once, few, many), or a class if it is expanded.

v_call	j_call	clone_size	d_call	cdr3_aa	cdr3_nt
TRBV6-1	TRBJ2-7	few	TRBD2	CASSEGTSGSYEQYF	TGTGCCAGCAGTGAAGGGACTAGCGGCTCCTACGAGCAGTACTTC
TRBV12-3/TRBV12-4	TRBJ1-2	.	.	CASNWAGPGYTF	TGTGCCAGCAACTGGGCAGGGCCCGGCTACACATTC
TRBV24-1	TRBJ1-2	many	.	CATSDLNLNYGYTF	TGTGCCACCAGTGATTTGAACTTAAACTATGGCTACACCTTC
TRBV20-1	TRBJ1-2	many	.	CSARNLDRSNYGYTF	TGCAGTGCTAGAAATCTTGACAGGAGTAACTATGGCTACACCTTC
TRBV10-1	TRBJ2-2	few	TRBD2	CASSVAGVTGELFF	TGCGCCAGCAGTGTGGCGGGAGTCACCGGGGAGCTGTTTTTT
TRBV7-6	TRBJ2-1	many	.	CASSLFDSDHNEQFF	TGTGCCAGCAGCTTATTTGATAGCGACCACAATGAGCAGTTCTTC
TRBV12-3/TRBV12-4	TRBJ1-3	many	TRBD1	CASSKGRGRVKGNTIYF	TGTGCCAGCAGTAAAGGCAGGGGGCGGGTAAAGGGAAACACCATATATTTT
TRBV2	TRBJ2-7	medium-sized	.	CASTSDGGHEQYF	TGTGCCAGCACCTCGGACGGAGGCCACGAGCAGTACTTC
TRBV19	TRBJ1-5	many	.	CASSANPPGRSNQPQHF	TGTGCCAGTAGCGCCAATCCCCCAGGCCGAAGCAATCAGCCCCAGCATTTT
TRBV7-3	TRBJ1-5	many	TRBD1	CASSFGGTGSIQPQHF	TGTGCCAGCAGCTTTGGAGGGACAGGGTCAATTCAGCCCCAGCATTTT
TRBV9	TRBJ2-4	many	TRBD2	CASSVGQAGGAKNIQYF	TGTGCCAGCAGCGTAGGTCAGGCGGGAGGAGCCAAAAACATTCAGTACTTC
TRBV5-1	TRBJ2-2	.	.	CATAWGWSTGELFF	TGCGCCACCGCATGGGGATGGAGCACCGGGGAGCTGTTTTTT
TRBV28	TRBJ2-7	few	TRBD2	CASSLEREPYEQYF	TGTGCCAGCAGTTTAGAGCGGGAGCCTTACGAGCAGTACTTC
TRBV7-9	TRBJ2-7	.	.	CASILGCRIYF	TGTGCCAGCATCTTAGGCTGCAGAATCTACTTC
TRBV4-1	TRBJ2-7	many	.	CASSQGRGGIAYEQYF	TGCGCCAGCAGCCAAGGACGTGGCGGCATAGCCTACGAGCAGTACTTC
TRBV20-1	TRBJ2-7	many	TRBD2	CSARGGGTSGSYEQYF	TGCAGTGCTAGAGGAGGAGGGACTAGCGGGAGCTACGAGCAGTACTTC
TRBV24-1	TRBJ2-4	many	.	CATSDPTWGKNIQYF	TGTGCCACCAGTGACCCAACGTGGGGCAAAAACATTCAGTACTTC
TRBV19	TRBJ1-1	many	.	CASSDLGGGSTEAFF	TGTGCCAGTAGTGACCTTGGGGGCGGGAGCACTGAAGCTTTCTTT
TRBV11-3	TRBJ2-4	many	.	CASSLGKGPLAKNIQYF	TGTGCCAGCAGCTTAGGGAAGGGGCCTCTAGCCAAAAACATTCAGTACTTC
TRBV13	TRBJ2-7	few	.	CASSPRPGTDEQYF	TGTGCCAGCAGCCCCCGGCCAGGAACCGACGAGCAGTACTTC
TRBV9	TRBJ1-2	many	.	CASSTSGAANYGYTF	TGTGCCAGCAGCACATCCGGGGCAGCTAACTATGGCTACACCTTC
TRBV6-2/TRBV6-3	TRBJ1-2	.	.	CAIDTVGGYTF	TGTGCCATAGACACGGTTGGGGGCTACACCTTC
TRBV7-2	TRBJ1-2	.	.	CASSPSLQGTHTF	TGTGCCAGCAGCCCATCCCTACAGGGCACACACACCTTC
TRBV6-1	TRBJ2-3	medium-sized	TRBD2	CASTPPGTSGTTDTQYF	TGTGCCAGCACCCCACCAGGGACTAGCGGGACCACAGATACGCAGTATTTT
TRBV6-1	TRBJ1-3	many	.	CASLGSGNTIYF	TGTGCCAGCCTCGGGTCTGGAAACACCATATATTTT
TRBV7-2	TRBJ2-5	many	.	CASSLVLETQYF	TGTGCCAGCAGCTTAGTATTGGAGACCCAGTACTTC
TRBV10-3	TRBJ2-5	.	.	CAISERHGTSMPPETQYF	TGTGCCATCAGTGAGCGGCATGGGACTTCGATGCCCCCGGAGACCCAGTACTTC
TRBV5-1	TRBJ2-2	many	TRBD1	CASSPQGVAGELFF	TGCGCCAGCAGCCCACAGGGGGTGGCCGGGGAGCTGTTTTTT
TRBV3-1	TRBJ1-1	many	.	CASSQAQKSTEAFF	TGTGCCAGCAGCCAAGCTCAAAAATCGACTGAAGCTTTCTTT
TRBV2	TRBJ2-6	many	.	CASSLQASGANVLTF	TGTGCCAGCAGTCTCCAGGCCTCTGGGGCCAACGTCCTGACTTTC
TRBV2	TRBJ2-4	many	.	CASSERNLAKNIQYF	TGTGCCAGCAGTGAACGGAACTTAGCCAAAAACATTCAGTACTTC
TRBV6-2/TRBV6-3	TRBJ2-3	.	.	CASDLGVDYNTDTQYF	TGTGCCAGCGACTTAGGGGTAGATTACAACACAGATACGCAGTATTTT
TRBV4-1	TRBJ1-2	many	.	CASSQDSGVSYTF	TGCGCCAGCAGCCAAGATTCGGGGGTTAGCTACACCTTC
TRBV27	TRBJ2-5	many	.	CASTPRYFEQETQYF	TGTGCCAGCACCCCTCGGTATTTTGAGCAAGAGACCCAGTACTTC
TRBV6-1	TRBJ1-2	.	TRBD1	CASSIDRAQIYGYTF	TGTGCCAGCAGCATCGACAGGGCCCAAATCTATGGCTACACCTTC
TRBV28	TRBJ1-1	few	TRBD1	CASTNRGQIAFF	TGTGCCAGCACCAACAGGGGGCAGATTGCTTTCTTT
TRBV19	TRBJ2-7	many	.	CASSIATGSYEQYF	TGTGCCAGTAGTATTGCAACAGGGTCATACGAGCAGTACTTC
TRBV6-5	TRBJ2-3	.	TRBD1	CASSYKTGVDGDTQYF	TGTGCCAGCAGTTACAAAACAGGGGTAGATGGAGATACGCAGTATTTT
TRBV2	TRBJ1-1	.	.	CASSWSGAGSTEAFF	TGTGCCAGCAGTTGGAGCGGTGCGGGGAGTACTGAAGCTTTCTTT
TRBV19	TRBJ2-2	many	TRBD1	CASRRTGGLAGELFF	TGTGCCAGTAGACGGACAGGGGGTTTGGCCGGGGAGCTGTTTTTT
TRBV4-1	TRBJ1-1	.	.	CASSPLGGRDTEAFF	TGCGCCAGCAGCCCCCTAGGGGGGAGGGACACTGAAGCTTTCTTT
TRBV20-1	TRBJ2-3	.	.	CSAGLQGHTDTQYF	TGCAGTGCAGGGTTACAGGGTCACACAGATACGCAGTATTTT
TRBV19	TRBJ1-5	few	.	CASRESGYSNQPQHF	TGTGCCAGTAGAGAAAGCGGGTATAGCAATCAGCCCCAGCATTTT
TRBV6-4	TRBJ2-1	many	.	CASSETGELNEQFF	TGTGCCAGCAGTGAGACAGGAGAGCTCAATGAGCAGTTCTTC
TRBV5-1	TRBJ1-2	many	TRBD1	CASSLQTGGEGYTF	TGCGCCAGCAGCTTACAGACAGGGGGAGAAGGCTACACCTTC
TRBV5-8	TRBJ2-7	many	TRBD1	CASSLYPGTGVGEQYF	TGTGCCAGCAGCTTGTATCCCGGGACAGGGGTGGGGGAGCAGTACTTC
TRBV2	TRBJ2-1	many	TRBD1	CASSDYRDSYNEQFF	TGTGCCAGCAGTGATTATCGGGACAGCTACAATGAGCAGTTCTTC
TRBV5-6	TRBJ2-7	many	TRBD1	CASTPGQVTYEQYF	TGTGCCAGCACCCCGGGACAGGTAACCTACGAGCAGTACTTC
TRBV5-1	TRBJ2-1	.	TRBD2	CAGSLTGTGGSSNEQFF	TGCGCCGGCAGCTTGACCGGGACTGGCGGGAGTAGCAATGAGCAGTTCTTC
TRBV6-1	TRBJ2-7	few	TRBD2	CASQASGLASYEQYF	TGTGCCAGTCAGGCCTCGGGACTAGCCTCCTACGAGCAGTACTTC
TRBV11-2	TRBJ2-5	many	.	CASSLTETQYF	TGTGCCAGCAGCCTAACAGAGACCCAGTACTTC
TRBV28	TRBJ1-4	.	TRBD1	CASSTTGSDNEKLFF	TGTGCCAGCAGCACGACAGGGTCCGATAATGAAAAGCTGTTTTTT
TRBV18	TRBJ1-1	many	.	CASSPQGMDTEAFF	TGTGCCAGCTCACCACAGGGTATGGACACTGAAGCTTTCTTT
TRBV7-9	TRBJ1-2	.	.	CASSFDRANYGYTF	TGTGCCAGCAGCTTCGACCGTGCTAACTATGGCTACACCTTC
TRBV12-3/TRBV12-4	TRBJ1-5	many	.	CASSFSQGGQPQHF	TGTGCCAGCAGTTTCTCTCAGGGAGGTCAGCCCCAGCATTTT